A selection of T cell receptor beta chains follows, all from one sample in a study of shared T cell receptors in the human thymus. Only in-frame clones appear in the TCRdb table, and some are missing; sequencing was by immunoSEQ multiplex PCR. The sample yields 650,000 to 950,000 clones, approximately 85% seen once. The sample also formed part of further work on human thymus T cells.

The sequenced sample consisted of thymocytes. These receptors were collected from a girl less than two years old with a congenital heart defect. The CDR3 runs from the conserved cysteine through the conserved F or W. The order of the fields is J gene, clone size, D gene, V gene, CDR3 DNA, CDR3 protein. The D gene is left open where the match is weak. Clone size is stated in some rows and not others, as once, few, many or a class when expanded.

TRBJ1-6 NA TRBD1 TRBV19 TGTGCCAGTACGACAGGGTATAATTCACCCCTCCACTTT CASTTGYNSPLHF
TRBJ1-1 NA NA TRBV19 TGTGCCAGTAGTATAGATCCAAAAACAGAGGACATGAACACTGAAGCTTTCTTT CASSIDPKTEDMNTEAFF
TRBJ1-5 once TRBD1 TRBV7-9 TGTGCCAGCAGCTTACCGTCTAGGACAGGGGATAGCGGCAATCAGCCCCAGCATTTT CASSLPSRTGDSGNQPQHF
TRBJ1-2 NA NA TRBV5-1 TGCGCCAGCAGCTTGGCCAAGGGCAGGGACTCGTCCTTAGTAGGTGGCTACACCTTC CASSLAKGRDSSLVGGYTF
TRBJ1-4 NA NA TRBV6-1 TGTGCCAGCAGTGAGCGAGGGTACGCCACTAATGAAAAACTGTTTTTT CASSERGYATNEKLFF
TRBJ1-4 NA TRBD1 TRBV5-1 TGCGCCAGCAGCTTGGAGAGACAAGGGGGCGTGTGGGAAAAACTGTTTTTT CASSLERQGGVWEKLFF
TRBJ1-1 NA NA TRBV18 TGTGCCAGCTCACCACGGCTGCGGGGCAGCGCTTGTGAAGCTTTCTTT CASSPRLRGSACEAFF
TRBJ2-1 NA TRBD2 TRBV5-1 TGCGCCAGCAGGATCCTACTAGCGGCTTCCAACAATGAGCAGTTCTTC CASRILLAASNNEQFF
TRBJ1-6 NA NA TRBV27 TGTGCCAGTGGACCTGGACAGCTATATTCACCCCTCCACTTT CASGPGQLYSPLHF
TRBJ2-5 NA NA TRBV5-1 TGCGCCAGCAGCTTGGCCGGGTGGGCCTGGAGGGAGACCCAGTACTTC CASSLAGWAWRETQYF
TRBJ2-1 NA NA TRBV29-1 TGCAGCGTTGAGGGCCTTAGGGGTAGCGGTCCCTTGTATGAGCAGTTCTTC CSVEGLRGSGPLYEQFF
TRBJ2-1 few NA TRBV7-8 TGTGCCAGCAGCTTAGTAACACCAAACACCTCCAATGAGCAGTTCTTC CASSLVTPNTSNEQFF
TRBJ2-2 NA TRBD1 TRBV4-1 TGCGCCAGCAGCCTCAGAAGGGACAGATTGGACACCGGGGAGCTGTTTTTT CASSLRRDRLDTGELFF
TRBJ1-4 few NA TRBV4-3 TGCGCCAGCAGCCAATGGTGCGGGGAGGAAAAACTGTTTTTT CASSQWCGEEKLFF
TRBJ1-6 NA TRBD1 TRBV19 TGTGCCACCAGAAGGGACAGAAATTCACCCCTCCACTTT CATRRDRNSPLHF
TRBJ2-1 NA NA TRBV7-6 TGTGCCAGCACCCCGGATCCAAGGGGAACCCTATACAATGAGCAGTTCTTC CASTPDPRGTLYNEQFF
TRBJ1-6 NA NA TRBV5-5 TGTGCCAGCAGCCGAGCCAGGGATCCCCCACCCTATAATTCACCCCTCCACTTT CASSRARDPPPYNSPLHF
TRBJ1-1 once NA TRBV6-1 TGTGCCAGCAGTGAAGCGCTTCACGGGACACCCAAGGGAGAAGCTTTCTTT CASSEALHGTPKGEAFF
TRBJ1-1 NA NA TRBV7-6 TGTGCCAGCAGCTTAGAGTTACGGTCTGAAGCTTTCTTT CASSLELRSEAFF
TRBJ1-3 once NA TRBV19 TGTGCCAGTAGGCCACCCGGGACACCTTCTGGAAACACCATATATTTT CASRPPGTPSGNTIYF
TRBJ2-1 NA TRBD1 TRBV11-2 TGTGCCAGCAGACGTACAGGGGAGCCCCCCCCCAATGAGCAGTTCTTC CASRRTGEPPPNEQFF
TRBJ2-7 NA TRBD1 TRBV4-1 TGCGCCAGCAGCCAAGATCTCATGAGGGGGCGCCCCTCTATATGCGAGCAGTACTTC CASSQDLMRGRPSICEQYF
TRBJ2-1 once TRBD2 TRBV11-3 TGTGCCAGCAGCTTACGTCCCGCCCCTAGCGGGGGGCTCGGTGAGCAGTTCTTC CASSLRPAPSGGLGEQFF
TRBJ2-7 NA TRBD2 TRBV5-8 TGTGCCAGCAGGGGCTGGTCGGGAGGGCCTTACGAGCAGTACTTC CASRGWSGGPYEQYF
TRBJ2-1 few NA TRBV25-1 TGTGCCAGCAGTGAAGACAGTTCCTACAATGAGCAGTTCTTC CASSEDSSYNEQFF
TRBJ2-2 NA TRBD1 TRBV19 TGTGCCAGTAGTAGGGGTTTAAGAGCGACAGGGTGGACCGGGGAGCTGTTTTTT CASSRGLRATGWTGELFF
TRBJ2-1 NA NA TRBV7-2 TGTGCCAGCCGGGGTGGTCTAAATGAGCAGTTCTTC CASRGGLNEQFF
TRBJ1-4 NA NA TRBV19 TGTGCCAGTAGTATGAGGTCGGGAAGGGTGCCGAAACTGTTTTTT CASSMRSGRVPKLFF
TRBJ1-3 NA NA TRBV30 TGTGCCTGGTTCGATCCAGGGATAGAAGGAAACACCATATATTTT CAWFDPGIEGNTIYF
TRBJ2-1 NA TRBD2 TRBV6-5 TGTGCCAGCAGCTCCACCGTGACTAGCCCACCTGAGCAGTTCTTC CASSSTVTSPPEQFF
TRBJ1-1 NA NA TRBV7-8 TGTGCCAGCAGCTTAGCTCCCTCGGATAGTATAGGGGGAAGGGACACTGAAGCTTTCTTT CASSLAPSDSIGGRDTEAFF
TRBJ2-3 NA TRBD2 TRBV4-3 TGCGCCAGCAGCCACACCCCCGCGGGGGACTTTACCCGCACAGATACGCAGTATTTT CASSHTPAGDFTRTDTQYF
TRBJ1-6 NA TRBD1 TRBV2 TGTGCCAGCACCGGAGGGACAGGGCGCCGCTCACCCCTCCACTTT CASTGGTGRRSPLHF
TRBJ2-7 NA TRBD2 TRBV9 TGTGCCAGCAGCGTAGGGACTAGACCCTACGAGCAGTACTTC CASSVGTRPYEQYF
TRBJ1-6 NA TRBD1 TRBV6-5 TGTGCCAGCAGTTACAAGGGGGCGGTCGGTAATTCACCCCTCCACTTT CASSYKGAVGNSPLHF
TRBJ2-6 NA NA TRBV28 TGTGCCAGCAGTCCATACAAACTCAGGGGGGTGGTCGTTCCAACGGATCTGGACGTCCTGACTTTC CASSPYKLRGVVVPTDLDVLTF
TRBJ2-7 NA TRBD1 TRBV5-1 TGCGCCAGCAGCTTGAACAGGGGGGACGAGCAGTACTTC CASSLNRGDEQYF
TRBJ1-3 NA NA TRBV6-6 TGTGCCAGCAGTTACTCGTCCGCGGCAACTGGAAACACCATATATTTT CASSYSSAATGNTIYF
TRBJ1-1 NA NA TRBV7-6 TGTGCCAGCAGCTTAGCGTTAGGGGGTCGGTTAGGTGAAGCTTTCTTT CASSLALGGRLGEAFF
TRBJ1-2 NA NA TRBV5-5 TGTGCCAGCAGCTCCCTTAGGCAGGCCAACTATGGCTACACCTTC CASSSLRQANYGYTF
TRBJ1-2 NA NA TRBV6-1 TGTGCCAGCAGTGAAAGGTTAAAGGGAGGGGTCGGGGGCTACACCTTC CASSERLKGGVGGYTF
TRBJ2-7 NA TRBD1 TRBV4-1 TGCGCCAGCAGCCCCTCCGGGGACAGCTCCTACGAGCAGTACTTC CASSPSGDSSYEQYF
TRBJ1-2 NA TRBD1 TRBV6-5 TGTGCCAGCAGGGCAGAAAGGGGGCAAATCTATGGCTACACCTTC CASRAERGQIYGYTF
TRBJ1-4 NA NA TRBV2 TGTGCCAGCAAATGGGGGGTTGTCGCAACTAATGAAAAACTGTTTTTT CASKWGVVATNEKLFF
TRBJ1-6 few NA TRBV5-6 TGTGCCAGCAGCTGCCAGGACAGCCTACATGGATCCTATAATTCACCCCTCCACTTT CASSCQDSLHGSYNSPLHF
TRBJ2-1 NA TRBD2 TRBV4-3 TGCGCCAGCAGCCAAGATCTAACGGGGACTAGCTACTCCTACAATGAGCAGTTCTTC CASSQDLTGTSYSYNEQFF
TRBJ1-4 NA TRBD1 TRBV9 TGTGCCAGCAGCGCAAGTACCGGGACAGAAAAAAGGGGGGTTAGTGAAAAACTGTTTTTT CASSASTGTEKRGVSEKLFF
TRBJ1-2 once TRBD1 TRBV6-5 TGTGCCAGCAGCCAACGACAGGGACACTATGGCTACACCTTC CASSQRQGHYGYTF
TRBJ2-6 NA TRBD1 TRBV7-9 TGTGCCAGCGAATCCCGGGACAGGGGGAGCTCTGGGGCCAACGTCCTGACTTTC CASESRDRGSSGANVLTF
TRBJ2-5 NA NA TRBV30 TGTGCCTGGAGGAGGGGTCGGGAGTGGAGGGATGCAGAGACCCAGTACTTC CAWRRGREWRDAETQYF
TRBJ2-1 NA TRBD2 TRBV7-9 TGTGCCAGCAGCTTGGGTAGCGGGTCCAATGAGCAGTTCTTC CASSLGSGSNEQFF
TRBJ2-1 NA NA TRBV5-1 TGCGCCAGCAGCCTGAGGGACAATGAGCAGTTCTTC CASSLRDNEQFF
TRBJ2-1 NA TRBD1 TRBV12-5 TGTGCTAGTGGTTTTGAATGCCGGACAGGGGACCGACCCTACAATGAGCAGTTCTTC CASGFECRTGDRPYNEQFF
TRBJ2-3 once TRBD2 TRBV4-3 TGCGCCAGCAGCCTGGGACTAGCGGGGGGGCCATCCTTGTCCGATACGCAGTATTTT CASSLGLAGGPSLSDTQYF
TRBJ1-1 NA NA TRBV29-1 TGCAGCGTGAGGGTCCCGAACACTGAAGCTTTCTTT CSVRVPNTEAFF
TRBJ1-4 NA NA TRBV14 TGTGCCAGCAGCCAAGATAGTCTGCAATTGGAACTACCTAACTCTAATGAAAAACTGTTTTTT CASSQDSLQLELPNSNEKLFF
TRBJ1-4 NA NA TRBV7-9 TGTGCCAGCAGCTCGATTTCACGTTCAGGGGCCCCAGATGAAAAACTGTTTTTT CASSSISRSGAPDEKLFF
TRBJ1-3 NA NA TRBV4-1 TGCGCCAGCAGCCAAGTGACCCGGGACATTGCTGGAAACACCATATATTTT CASSQVTRDIAGNTIYF
TRBJ1-2 NA NA TRBV28 TGTGCCAGCAGTTTAAGGGGAGGCTACACCTTC CASSLRGGYTF
TRBJ2-7 NA NA TRBV5-6 TGTGCCAGCAGCTTGCGCTCCAGAAAGTACCTAGAGGCCTACGAGCAGTACTTC CASSLRSRKYLEAYEQYF